The TCR beta chain described here comes from a study of T cells in Graves' hyperthyroidism and ophthalmopathy. This clonotype was seen ten or more times. The CDR3 regions of TCR beta were amplified from RNA transcripts. The study used the HTBI primer set for a first-round RT-PCR of the TCR CDR3. Each CDR3 protein gets one entry after TCRdb re-called the multiplex PCR reads with MiXCR. This table holds under 130,000 distinct CDR3 sequences, 47% found once. CDR3 size: 13 residues. The V gene end was trimmed by 6 bases and the J gene end by 4 bases; junction bases not matched to a gene: 5. The specimen sequenced was blood. The origin of this receptor is a man aged 40-55 years with Graves' hyperthyroidism. This sequence joins TRBV12-3 or TRBV12-4 and TRBJ1-2; 7 nucleotides align to TRBD1. CDR3 residues: CASRGTGVYGYTF. CDR3 nucleotide sequence: TGTGCCAGCAGGGGAACAGGGGTCTATGGCTACACCTTC.